These 22 T cell receptor beta chains were all obtained from the same sample, sequenced in a study of T cells expressing NK-cell markers. TCRdb re-called the 5' RACE reads, yielding one record per CDR3 amino acid sequence without DNA. The sample data list some 110,000 distinct CDR3 sequences. The sample comprised blood T cells: a sorted CD56 or NKG2C T cell subset, CD4+ or CD8+ T cells, or bulk PBMC T cells (not recorded which). The receptors stem from a woman aged 18 to 75 in good health.

This chain connects TRBV20-1 to TRBJ2-1. The length of the CDR3 is 14 residues. The germline V gene has CDR1 DFQATT and CDR2 SNEGSKA (reference sequence). CDR3 in amino acids: CSARVAGSYNEQFF.

The chain couples TRBV5-1 to TRBJ2-1; without DNA, the TCRdb call of TRBD2 cannot be checked. The length of the CDR3 is 16 residues. Germline V CDR1 and CDR2: SGHRS, YFSETQ. CDR3 in amino acids: CASSHLSGGTNNEQFF.

The CDR3 here is CASSLQGGNSPLHF. V gene TRBV5-4 combines with J gene TRBJ1-6; TCRdb returns TRBD1, unconfirmable since there is no DNA. Germline V CDR1 and CDR2: SGHNT, YYREEE (reference sequence). The CDR3 consists of 14 residues.

The V gene is TRBV6-1, the J gene TRBJ2-3; there is no DNA to check the TCRdb D call of TRBD2. There are 15 residues in the CDR3. Germline CDR1 reads MNHNS; CDR2 reads SASEGT. The CDR3 loop is CASSPSGSWTDTQYF.

This rearrangement joins TRBV7-8 to TRBJ1-1; lacking DNA, the TRBD1 call made by TCRdb goes unchecked. The V gene's germline CDR1 is SGHVS and CDR2 FQNEAQ. The CDR3 runs 17 residues. The CDR3 is CASSFPGGWEMNTEAFF.

The V and J genes are TRBV10-3 and TRBJ1-1; absent DNA, TCRdb's TRBD1 call cannot be checked. Germline CDR1 is ENHRY and CDR2 is SYGVKD. The CDR3 is 15 amino acids. The CDR3 sequence: CAIRDPGQGGSEAFF.

The rearrangement links TRBV20-1 to TRBJ2-1; the D gene TCRdb calls, TRBD2, cannot be checked with no DNA. CDR1 and CDR2 (germline): DFQATT, SNEGSKA (reference sequence). The CDR3 is 13 residues long. The CDR3 protein is CSADGLDLAEQFF.

The chain carries TRBV7-6 and TRBJ1-1; the TCRdb D gene call, TRBD1, has no DNA to confirm it. CDR3 length equals 13 residues. Germline V gene lookup returns CDR1 SGHVS and CDR2 FNYEAQ. CDR3 region: CASSYRDRTEAFF. Variable domain in full (rest from reference TRBV7-6 and TRBJ1-1): GAGVSQSPRYKVTKRGQDVALRCDPISGHVSLYWYRQALGQGPEFLTYFNYEAQQDKSGLPNDRFSAERPEGSISTLTIQRTEQRDSAMYRCASSYRDRTEAFFGQGTRLTVV.

The rearrangement uses TRBV5-4 and TRBJ2-1; with no DNA, the TCRdb D assignment of TRBD2 cannot be verified. CDR1 and CDR2 from the germline V gene are SGHNT and YYREEE (reference sequence). CDR3 length: 12 amino acids. CDR3 loop: CASSHSGEEQFF.

J is TRBJ2-7 and V is TRBV7-2. Looked up from germline, CDR1 is SGHTA and CDR2 is FQGNSA. CDR3 length: 12 residues. The CDR3 loop is CASQSISYEQYF.

CDR3 residues: CASSPTQSETQYF. The chain joins TRBV7-8 to TRBJ2-5. Per germline, CDR1 SGHVS and CDR2 FQNEAQ. There are 13 residues in the CDR3.

The V gene is TRBV4-3, the J gene TRBJ1-5; TCRdb names TRBD1, which stays unverified in the absence of DNA. The CDR3 has 13 residues. CDR1 and CDR2 (germline): LGHNA, YSLEER. The CDR3: CASSWGDNQPQHF.

The rearrangement links TRBV7-8 to TRBJ2-3. The CDR3 extends over 14 amino acids. Germline V lookup: CDR1 SGHVS, CDR2 FQNEAQ. The CDR3 protein is CASSAHPSGDTQYF.

The chain carries TRBV4-1 and TRBJ2-5. Germline V CDR1 and CDR2: MGHRA, YSYEKL. This CDR3 is built from 14 residues. The CDR3 protein is CASSPVKFQETQYF.

This rearrangement joins TRBV29-1 to TRBJ1-1. The CDR3 is 12 amino acids. The germline CDR1 and CDR2 sequences are SQVTM and ANQGSEA. CDR3 amino acids: CSVSLMNTEAFF.

V is TRBV10-3 and J is TRBJ2-3; TCRdb picks TRBD2, but there is no DNA to check that call. This CDR3 is built from 15 residues. From germline, CDR1 is ENHRY and CDR2 SYGVKD. The CDR3 loop reads CAISESGSGADTQYF.

The rearrangement uses TRBV30 and TRBJ2-1; TCRdb calls TRBD1, which cannot be checked without DNA. This CDR3 comprises 11 residues. CDR1 is GTSNPN and CDR2 is SVGIG in the germline V gene (reference sequence). CDR3 region: CAWGGGNEQFF.

This chain joins TRBV11-2 and TRBJ2-1; checking the TCRdb D call of TRBD1 is not possible without DNA. The CDR3 is 15 amino acids. The germline V gene encodes CDR1 SGHAT and CDR2 FQNNGV. CDR3 loop: CASSPDREAYNEQFF.

The V call is TRBV29-1, the J call TRBJ2-7; TCRdb returns TRBD1, unconfirmable since there is no DNA. Germline loops: CDR1 SQVTM, CDR2 ANQGSEA. There are 14 residues in the CDR3. CDR3 in amino acids: CSVEEGGSSYEQYF.

This chain links TRBV5-1 with TRBJ2-1. The germline V gene has CDR1 SGHRS and CDR2 YFSETQ. The CDR3 consists of 14 residues. The CDR3 is CASSLLGNYNEQFF.

The chain is built from TRBV6-5 and TRBJ2-1; with no DNA, the TCRdb D assignment of TRBD1 cannot be verified. Germline CDR1 and CDR2: MNHEY and SVGAGI. The CDR3 has 15 amino acids. This chain's CDR3 is CASSYGANSYNEQFF.

Here the CDR3 reads CASTQGASNTEAFF. The chain recombines TRBV7-9 with TRBJ1-1; TCRdb's D gene call, TRBD1, goes unchecked for lack of DNA. The CDR3 length is 14 residues. Per germline, CDR1 SEHNR and CDR2 FQNEAQ (reference sequence).